This entry lists 20 T cell receptor beta chains sequenced from one sample in a study of Ad26.COV2.S vaccination and SARS-CoV-2 variants. Treatment described: around 19 received Ad26.COV2.S at low or high dose, single or two shots; about 5 received placebo; per-sample allocation not given. Sampling was done on day 63 after the first vaccine or placebo injection. The table came from immunoSEQ multiplex PCR; TCRdb's copy has only in-frame clones and leaves some out. The data contain a few hundred thousand clones, around 90% of them seen just once; the ten biggest clones take up roughly 3.1%. Sequenced material: peripheral blood, taken in a trial of Ad26.COV2.S vaccine versus placebo. The receptors derive from a person between 18 and 59 years old who received the Ad26.COV2.S COVID-19 vaccine or a placebo.

The chain is built from TRBV6-5 and TRBJ2-7, with TRBD1 as a possible D gene (6 bases). Trimming shortened V by 5 bases and J by 3 bases, and 11 bases separated the two germline ends. Looked up from germline, CDR1 is MNHEY and CDR2 is SVGAGI. The CDR3 runs to 13 residues. The CDR3: CASSNRESYEQYF. CDR3 nucleotide sequence: TGTGCCAGCAGTAACAGGGAGAGCTACGAGCAGTACTTC.

The gene calls are TRBV30 and TRBJ1-2, with D uncertain. V was pared by 4 bases and J by 6 bases, with 12 bases between. The V gene's germline CDR1 is GTSNPN and CDR2 SVGIG (reference sequence). This CDR3 has 12 residues. For the CDR3, the DNA is TGTGCCTGGACACCGCTTACCCATGGCTACACCTTC. Translating gives CAWTPLTHGYTF.

This clone was seen once. The chain recombines TRBV5-5 with TRBJ2-5; D call uncertain. CDR3 length equals 16 residues. Germline CDR1 and CDR2: SGHKS and YYEKEE (reference sequence). V lost 1 base and J 2 bases, leaving 15 bases between the germline ends. CDR3 DNA sequence: TGTGCCAGCAGCTTGCAGGCAGCGAGAACTCAAGAGACCCAGTACTTC. Translating it yields CASSLQAARTQETQYF.

V gene TRBV7-6 combines with J gene TRBJ1-5; D remains ambiguous. The CDR3 totals 17 residues. Germline V gene sequence: CDR1 SGHVS, CDR2 FNYEAQ. The V end lost 1 base, the J end lost 0 bases, and 13 bases lay between the germline ends. CDR3 bases: TGTGCCAGCAGCTTAGGGATCGGGGTATATAGCAATCAGCCCCAGCATTTT. As protein: CASSLGIGVYSNQPQHF.

This chain connects TRBV5-1 to TRBJ2-7; 8 nucleotides match TRBD1. This CDR3 is 14 amino acids long. V shed 4 bases, J shed 2 bases, and the junction held 5 bases outside the gene matches. Germline V CDR1 and CDR2: SGHRS, YFSETQ. The CDR3 spells CASSHGQGTYEQYF. The CDR3 DNA sequence: TGCGCCAGCAGCCATGGACAGGGCACCTACGAGCAGTACTTC.

The V call is TRBV15, the J call TRBJ2-2; a weak D match, TRBD1 (7 bases). CDR3 length equals 15 residues. Germline-derived CDR1 and CDR2 are LNHNV and YYDKDF (reference sequence). The V and J ends lost 6 bases and 4 bases respectively, with 15 bases between them. The CDR3 DNA is TGTGCCACCAGGGGGGGACAGCAGGTCACCGGGGAGCTGTTTTTT. Translated, it gives CATRGGQQVTGELFF.

V is TRBV12-3 or TRBV12-4 and J is TRBJ2-7; no definite D call. This CDR3 contains 12 residues. The ends were cut back, 3 bases at V and 5 bases at J, with 8 bases in the middle. The CDR3 region has the DNA TGTGCCAGCAGTTTTCAAGGCGACGAGCAGTACTTC. It encodes CASSFQGDEQYF.

The V gene is TRBV6-5, the J gene TRBJ1-2, with a tentative D call TRBD1 (5 bases). CDR3 length equals 13 residues. The germline CDR1 and CDR2 sequences are MNHEY and SVGAGI. V shed 7 bases and J shed 8 bases, with 17 bases lying between them. CDR3 region: CASTYGVGGGYTF. The DNA of the CDR3 is TGTGCCAGCACCTACGGTGTGGGGGGGGGCTACACCTTC.

The rearrangement uses TRBV9 and TRBJ2-3; the D gene is possibly TRBD1 (5 bases). Looked up from germline, CDR1 is SGDLS and CDR2 is YYNGEE. Trimming pared 0 bases from V and 11 bases from J, leaving 10 bases between. CDR3 length: 12 residues. CDR3 sequence reads: CASSVVAGLQYF. CDR3 coding DNA: TGTGCCAGCAGCGTAGTCGCAGGGCTGCAGTATTTT. The full variable domain, with the rest looked up from reference TRBV9 and TRBJ2-3, is DSGVTQTPKHLITATGQRVTLRCSPRSGDLSVYWYQQSLDQGLQFLIQYYNGEERAKGNILERFSAQQFPDLHSELNLSSLELGDSALYFCASSVVAGLQYFGPGTRLTVL.

The chain links TRBV27 to TRBJ2-1, with TRBD2 matching over 11 bases. Germline V gene data show CDR1 as MNHEY and CDR2 as SMNVEV (reference sequence). J was trimmed by 4 bases and V by 3 bases; bases with no gene match: 2. The CDR3 loop spans 15 amino acids. The CDR3: CASSLRLAGYNEQFF. CDR3 DNA sequence: TGTGCCAGCAGTTTGCGACTAGCGGGGTACAATGAGCAGTTCTTC.

This sequence joins TRBV5-1 and TRBJ1-1; D is uncertain. The CDR3 loop spans 15 amino acids. Trimming cost V 4 bases and J 0 bases, with 13 bases left between them. The germline gives CDR1 SGHRS, CDR2 YFSETQ. The CDR3: CASSISQTMNTEAFF. In nucleotides, the CDR3 is TGCGCCAGCAGCATCTCACAGACCATGAACACTGAAGCTTTCTTT.

V is TRBV4-3 and J is TRBJ2-7; no definite D call. The CDR3 contains 15 residues. CDR1 LGHNA and CDR2 YSLEER come from the germline V gene. Trimming removed 1 base from V and 6 bases from J, with 16 bases in between. The CDR3 nucleotides read TGCGCCAGCAGCCAAGGCCATTCAAAGAGCCGCGAGCAGTACTTC. It translates to CASSQGHSKSREQYF.

The chain is built from TRBV29-1 and TRBJ2-1; the D is unclear. CDR3 length equals 13 residues. Trimming took off 3 bases at V and 5 bases at J, with 11 bases between the two ends. The germline gives CDR1 SQVTM, CDR2 ANQGSEA. CDR3 sequence: CSVESPTNNEQFF. CDR3 DNA sequence: TGCAGCGTTGAGTCTCCTACGAACAATGAGCAGTTCTTC.

V usage is TRBV6-1 and J usage is TRBJ1-6; no firm D call. V lost 8 bases, J lost 8 bases, and 16 bases lay in between. Germline assignment: CDR1 MNHNS and CDR2 SASEGT. The CDR3 loop spans 14 amino acids. The CDR3 coding sequence is TGTGCCAGCTCCCCTGGTGGAGGAGATTCACCCCTCCACTTT. This translates into CASSPGGGDSPLHF.

The chain has TRBV6-5 and TRBJ2-7; D gene ambiguous. Trimming shortened V by 0 bases and J by 0 bases, and 9 bases separated the two germline ends. Germline loops: CDR1 MNHEY, CDR2 SVGAGI. This CDR3 contains 15 residues. The chain's CDR3 is CASSYSSARSYEQYF. The CDR3 DNA sequence: TGTGCCAGCAGTTACTCCAGCGCCCGCTCCTACGAGCAGTACTTC.

Comments on this clone: Other DNA sequences within the sample encode an identical CDR3. V is TRBV20-1 and J is TRBJ2-7; D not resolved. The CDR3 loop spans 11 amino acids. Germline values: CDR1 DFQATT, CDR2 SNEGSKA (reference sequence). V was clipped by 0 bases and J by 2 bases, with 2 bases between them. CDR3 nucleotide sequence: TGCAGTGCTAGAGAAACCTACGAGCAGTACTTC. Protein: CSARETYEQYF.

J is TRBJ2-1 and V is TRBV3-1 (or the pseudogene TRBV3-2); tentatively, D is TRBD1 or TRBD2 (7 bases each). The V gene's germline CDR1 is LGHDT and CDR2 YNNKEL (reference sequence). The CDR3 totals 15 residues. V was cut by 8 bases and J by 2 bases, with 16 bases left in between. The CDR3 DNA follows: TGTGCCAGCCAAGGGGGGGACAGTCCCTACAATGAGCAGTTCTTC. This translates into CASQGGDSPYNEQFF.

J is TRBJ1-1 and V is TRBV20-1, with no clear D. Germline V gene sequence: CDR1 DFQATT, CDR2 SNEGSKA (reference sequence). The CDR3 sequence is 11 residues long. With 5 bases removed from V and 5 bases from J, the gap between germline ends came to 9 bases. The CDR3 sequence is CSAYLGTEAFF. In DNA, the CDR3 is TGCAGTGCTTACCTCGGGACTGAAGCTTTCTTT.

The chain employs TRBV28 and TRBJ2-1, with D possibly being TRBD1 or TRBD2 (5 bases each). The CDR3 runs to 11 residues. Germline CDR1 reads MDHEN; CDR2 reads SYDVKM. Trimming stripped 8 bases from V and 8 bases from J, with 10 bases between. CDR3 sequence (DNA): TGTGCCAGCTCCAGGGACCATGAGCAGTTCTTC. Its protein is CASSRDHEQFF. Full variable domain (outside the CDR3, taken from reference TRBV28 and TRBJ2-1): DVKVTQSSRYLVKRTGEKVFLECVQDMDHENMFWYRQDPGLGLRLIYFSYDVKMKEKGDIPEGYSVSREKKERFSLILESASTNQTSMYLCASSRDHEQFFGPGTRLTVL.

The rearrangement links TRBV7-9 to TRBJ1-6; D is undetermined. The germline V gene has CDR1 SEHNR and CDR2 FQNEAQ (reference sequence). The V and J ends lost 4 bases and 9 bases respectively, with 16 bases between them. This CDR3 comprises 15 residues. CDR3 region: CASSSGEYLGSPLHF. Written as DNA, the CDR3 is TGTGCCAGCAGCTCCGGAGAGTACCTGGGTTCACCCCTCCACTTT.